Shown below are 18 T cell receptor beta chains from a single sample sequenced in a study of blood T cell repertoires in COVID-19. Libraries were prepared by immunoSEQ multiplex PCR; TCRdb keeps only in-frame clonotypes and omits some of them. The data contain about 230,000 clones, around 89% of them singletons. Source material: PBMCs or T cells enriched from blood (not recorded which). These receptors were taken from a woman between 35 and 50 years old with acute COVID-19.

The gene calls are TRBV6-5 and TRBJ1-1; no reliable D call. V lost 3 bases to trimming and J lost 1 base, with 6 bases between them. The CDR3 covers 13 residues. CDR1 MNHEY and CDR2 SVGAGI come from the germline V gene. In DNA form, the CDR3 reads TGTGCCAGCAGTTATAAGAGGAACACTGAAGCTTTCTTT. The encoded protein is CASSYKRNTEAFF.

In DNA, the CDR3 is TGCGCCAGCAGCCAAGCCGGGACAGGGGGCTATGGCTACACCTTC. Translated, it gives CASSQAGTGGYGYTF. The chain employs TRBV4-3 and TRBJ1-2, with TRBD1 matching over 11 bases. From germline, CDR1 is LGHNA and CDR2 YSLEER. The V and J ends lost 1 base and 4 bases, in that order; junction bases with no gene match: 2. The length of the CDR3 is 15 residues.

This clone appeared a single time. The rearrangement links TRBV2 to TRBJ2-5; possible D gene TRBD2, 7 bases. In germline, CDR1 is SNHLY, CDR2 FYNNEI. Trimming shortened V by 4 bases and J by 1 base, and 10 bases separated the two germline ends. The CDR3 length is 14 residues. The chain's CDR3 is CASSGGGLQETQYF. The CDR3, as DNA: TGTGCCAGCAGTGGGGGGGGGCTCCAAGAGACCCAGTACTTC.

The chain couples TRBV28 to TRBJ2-5; 7 bases fit TRBD2. The J segment lost 6 bases and the V segment lost 5 bases, leaving 12 bases of the junction unmatched. Per the germline V gene, CDR1 is MDHEN and CDR2 is SYDVKM. The CDR3 is made up of 15 amino acids. CDR3 in amino acids: CASSRDRAGVQTQYF. The DNA for the CDR3 is TGTGCCAGCAGTCGAGACCGTGCGGGAGTCCAGACCCAGTACTTC.

This sequence joins TRBV18 and TRBJ1-2; D remains unclear. From germline, CDR1 is KGHSH and CDR2 LQKENI. The CDR3 has 14 amino acids. Trimming pared 6 bases from V and 4 bases from J, leaving 15 bases between. The CDR3 sequence: CASSEGRSTYGYTF. As DNA, the CDR3 is TGTGCCAGCTCCGAGGGTCGATCGACCTATGGCTACACCTTC.

This rearrangement joins TRBV7-2 to TRBJ1-1, with D perhaps matching TRBD1 (5 bases). There are 15 residues in the CDR3. Germline V gives CDR1 SGHTA, CDR2 FQGNSA. V shed 5 bases and J shed 0 bases, with 13 bases lying between them. CDR3 loop: CASSLRRGMNTEAFF. The CDR3 bases are TGTGCCAGCAGCCTTCGTAGGGGAATGAACACTGAAGCTTTCTTT.

The chain has TRBV27 and TRBJ2-7, with 11 bases aligning to TRBD1. Trimming took 5 bases from V and 3 from J; bases not matched to a gene: 6. Germline assignment: CDR1 MNHEY and CDR2 SMNVEV (reference sequence). The CDR3 is 15 amino acids. CDR3 protein: CASSARTGGFYEQYF. The CDR3 DNA is TGTGCCAGCAGTGCCCGGACAGGGGGCTTCTACGAGCAGTACTTC.

In DNA, the CDR3 is TGTGCCAGCAGCCATTCATTGAACACTGAAGCTTTCTTT. Residues: CASSHSLNTEAFF. The chain combines TRBV3-1 (or the pseudogene TRBV3-2) with TRBJ1-1; D is unclear. The CDR3 has 13 amino acids. In germline, CDR1 is LGHDT, CDR2 YNNKEL (reference sequence). Trimming took 3 bases from V and 0 from J, leaving 5 bases between them.

The V and J genes are TRBV5-6 and TRBJ1-2; no definite D call. The V end lost 4 bases, the J end lost 7 bases, and 17 bases lay between the germline ends. This CDR3 has 14 residues. The germline gives CDR1 SGHDT, CDR2 YYEEEE. Written as DNA, the CDR3 is TGTGCCAGCAGCCCGGCCGGACCGGGAGGTGGCTACACCTTC. Translated, it gives CASSPAGPGGGYTF. Complete variable domain (other parts from reference TRBV5-6 and TRBJ1-2): DAGVTQSPTHLIKTRGQQVTLRCSPKSGHDTVSWYQQALGQGPQFIFQYYEEEERQRGNFPDRFSGHQFPNYSSELNVNALLLGDSALYLCASSPAGPGGGYTFGSGTRLTVV.

The chain joins TRBV24-1 to TRBJ2-1; 10 nucleotides match TRBD2. There are 17 residues in the CDR3. J lost 7 bases, V lost 4 bases, and 12 bases had no gene match. Germline assignment: CDR1 KGHDR and CDR2 SFDVKD. The CDR3 here is CATSDPRGTSEINEQFF. CDR3 nucleotides: TGTGCCACCAGTGACCCCAGGGGGACTAGCGAGATAAATGAGCAGTTCTTC.

The rearrangement uses TRBV5-1 and TRBJ2-1; no clear D gene. The CDR3 consists of 15 residues. Trimming cost V 4 bases and J 0 bases, with 11 bases left between them. The germline CDR1 and CDR2 sequences are SGHRS and YFSETQ. CDR3 bases: TGCGCCAGCAGCGTCGACACAAGCTCCTACAATGAGCAGTTCTTC. Translating gives CASSVDTSSYNEQFF.

The chain carries TRBV5-4 and TRBJ2-5, with D possibly being TRBD1 (6 bases). Per germline, CDR1 SGHNT and CDR2 YYREEE (reference sequence). V was pared by 8 bases and J by 3 bases, with 17 bases between. There are 14 residues in the CDR3. For the CDR3, the DNA is TGTGCCAGTGGTTACGAGGACAGAAAAGAGACCCAGTACTTC. Translating it yields CASGYEDRKETQYF.

The J gene is TRBJ1-2, the V gene TRBV5-6, with D uncertain. This CDR3 is 15 amino acids long. Germline CDR1 SGHDT, CDR2 YYEEEE. V lost 4 bases and J 0 bases, leaving 13 bases between the germline ends. For the CDR3, the DNA is TGTGCCAGCAGCCCTCCGGACGGGACTAACTATGGCTACACCTTC. It translates to CASSPPDGTNYGYTF.

This clone appeared a single time. The chain joins TRBV7-8 to TRBJ1-6; D possibly corresponds to TRBD1 (5 bases). V lost 5 bases and J lost 6, with 17 bases in between. CDR3 length: 16 amino acids. Per the germline V gene, CDR1 is SGHVS and CDR2 is FQNEAQ. As DNA, the CDR3 is TGTGCCAGCAGCCCGTCCGGGGGTTGGAGTAATTCACCCCTCCACTTT. Protein: CASSPSGGWSNSPLHF.

The chain recombines TRBV7-9 with TRBJ2-7, with a weak D call TRBD2 (5 bases). CDR3 length: 15 residues. Trimming left V 11 bases short and J 1 base short, with 21 bases between. Germline assignment: CDR1 SEHNR and CDR2 FQNEAQ (reference sequence). The CDR3 DNA is TGTGCCTTAAACGTACGGGGTGTCGGGTCCTACGAGCAGTACTTC. Its translation is CALNVRGVGSYEQYF.

This chain joins TRBV28 and TRBJ2-1; 9 bases match TRBD1. Germline V CDR1 and CDR2: MDHEN, SYDVKM. V shed 3 bases and J 7 bases; nucleotides not matched to a gene: 7. CDR3 size: 15 residues. CDR3 amino acids: CASSFSGQGQNEQFF. Written as DNA, the CDR3 is TGTGCCAGCAGTTTTTCGGGACAGGGTCAAAATGAGCAGTTCTTC.

The chain is built from TRBV2 and TRBJ2-6; D gene ambiguous. Germline V gene lookup returns CDR1 SNHLY and CDR2 FYNNEI. V lost 7 bases and J lost 0, with 10 bases in between. CDR3 length: 15 amino acids. The CDR3: CASNSPPSGANVLTF. The CDR3 coding sequence is TGTGCCAGCAACAGCCCCCCCTCTGGGGCCAACGTCCTGACTTTC.

The rearrangement links TRBV4-1 to TRBJ2-3; 9 bases fit TRBD2. V shed 3 bases, J shed 6 bases, and the junction held 7 bases outside the gene matches. CDR1 and CDR2 (germline): MGHRA, YSYEKL. CDR3 length equals 15 residues. This CDR3 reads CASSQRGGIMDTQYF. The CDR3 coding sequence is TGCGCCAGCAGCCAGCGGGGGGGGATTATGGATACGCAGTATTTT.